This T cell receptor beta chain was documented in a study of blood T cell repertoires in COVID-19. The CDR3 runs 15 residues. The trim removed 4 bases at V and 4 bases at J, leaving 8 bases unmatched. CDR1 and CDR2 (germline): MDHEN, SYDVKM. Sequencing used immunoSEQ multiplex PCR; TCRdb keeps in-frame clones, though not all of them. Of hundreds of thousands of clones listed, approximately 88% are singletons. Specimen: peripheral blood. The chain employs TRBV28 and TRBJ1-2; 8 bases match TRBD1. This clonotype was obtained from a woman aged 45-59 years with active or convalescent COVID-19. Here the CDR3 reads CASSSLDRVPYGYTF. CDR3 sequence (DNA): TGTGCCAGCAGTTCATTGGACAGGGTGCCCTATGGCTACACCTTC.